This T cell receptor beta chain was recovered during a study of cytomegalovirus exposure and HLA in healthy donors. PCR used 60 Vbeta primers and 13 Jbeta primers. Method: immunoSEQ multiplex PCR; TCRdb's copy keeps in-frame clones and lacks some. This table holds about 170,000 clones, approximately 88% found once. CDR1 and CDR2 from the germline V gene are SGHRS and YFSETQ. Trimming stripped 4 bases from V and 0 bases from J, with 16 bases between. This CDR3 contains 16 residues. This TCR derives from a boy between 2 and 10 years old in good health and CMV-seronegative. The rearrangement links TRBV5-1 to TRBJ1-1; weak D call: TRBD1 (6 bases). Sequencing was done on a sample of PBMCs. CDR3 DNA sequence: TGCGCCAGCAGCGAGAGGGGGACCGTTCTGAACACTGAAGCTTTCTTT. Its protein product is CASSERGTVLNTEAFF.